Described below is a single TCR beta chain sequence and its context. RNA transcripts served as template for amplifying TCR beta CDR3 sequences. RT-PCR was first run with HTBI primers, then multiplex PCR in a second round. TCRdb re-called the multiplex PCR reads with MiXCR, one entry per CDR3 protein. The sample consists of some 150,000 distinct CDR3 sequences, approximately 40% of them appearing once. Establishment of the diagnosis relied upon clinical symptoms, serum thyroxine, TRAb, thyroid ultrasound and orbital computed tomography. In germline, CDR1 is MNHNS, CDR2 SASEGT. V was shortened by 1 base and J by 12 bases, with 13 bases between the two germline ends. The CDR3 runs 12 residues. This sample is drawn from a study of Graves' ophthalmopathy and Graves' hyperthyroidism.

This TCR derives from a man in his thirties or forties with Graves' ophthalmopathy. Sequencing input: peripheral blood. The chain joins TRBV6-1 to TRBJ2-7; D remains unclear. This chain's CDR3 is CASSEGTPQPYF. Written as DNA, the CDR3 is TGTGCCAGCAGTGAAGGTACTCCGCAGCCGTACTTC.